This T cell receptor (beta chain) was sequenced in a study of immune characteristics of hereditary and idiopathic chronic pancreatitis. Findings and limits, study-wide: Chronic pancreatitis from alcohol use was left out of the study.

Chronic pancreatitis tissue was collected during total pancreatectomy with islet autotransplantation. The V gene lost 1 base and the J gene lost 14 bases, with 15 bases spanning the gap. This CDR3 is 14 amino acids long. The germline V gene has CDR1 SGHVS and CDR2 FQNEAQ. This clone is medium-sized (0.01 to 0.1%) in the sample. Its antigen is undetermined. Using immunoSEQ multiplex PCR, the repertoire was profiled, and TCRdb retains in-frame clones only, with some absent. The table lists some 15,000 clones, 73% of them singletons. The sequenced sample consisted of pancreas tissue with hereditary chronic pancreatitis. This receptor was obtained from a human donor with chronic pancreatitis. The rearrangement links TRBV7-8 to TRBJ1-6; D call uncertain. As DNA, the CDR3 is TGTGCCAGCAGCTTAGTGTATTCGGATCGATCCCTCCACTTT. Translation gives CASSLVYSDRSLHF.